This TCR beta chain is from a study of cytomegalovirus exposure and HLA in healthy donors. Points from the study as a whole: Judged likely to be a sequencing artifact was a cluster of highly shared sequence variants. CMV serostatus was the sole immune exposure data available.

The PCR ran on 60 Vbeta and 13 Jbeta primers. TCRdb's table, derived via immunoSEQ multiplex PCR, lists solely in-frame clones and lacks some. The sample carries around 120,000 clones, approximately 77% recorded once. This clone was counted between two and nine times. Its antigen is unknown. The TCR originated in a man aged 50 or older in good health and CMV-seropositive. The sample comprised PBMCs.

CDR3 nucleotide sequence: TGCAGCGTTGAAGGTCAGGGGGCTCGGTACGAGCAGTACTTC. It is translated as CSVEGQGARYEQYF. The V call is TRBV29-1, the J call TRBJ2-7; 8 nucleotides line up with TRBD1. V lost 1 base and J lost 4; bases outside the gene matches: 6. Germline CDR1 is SQVTM and CDR2 is ANQGSEA. This CDR3 comprises 14 residues.